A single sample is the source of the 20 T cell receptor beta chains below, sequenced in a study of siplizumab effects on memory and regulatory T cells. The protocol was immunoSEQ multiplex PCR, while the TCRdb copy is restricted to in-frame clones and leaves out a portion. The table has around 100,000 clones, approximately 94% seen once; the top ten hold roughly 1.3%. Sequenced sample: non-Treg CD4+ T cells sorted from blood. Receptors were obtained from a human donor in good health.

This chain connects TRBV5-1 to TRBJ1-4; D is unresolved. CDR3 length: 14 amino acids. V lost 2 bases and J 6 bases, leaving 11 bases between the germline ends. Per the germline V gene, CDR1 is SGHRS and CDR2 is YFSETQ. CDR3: CASSFGEPHEKLFF. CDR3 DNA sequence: TGCGCCAGCAGCTTTGGAGAACCCCATGAAAAACTGTTTTTT.

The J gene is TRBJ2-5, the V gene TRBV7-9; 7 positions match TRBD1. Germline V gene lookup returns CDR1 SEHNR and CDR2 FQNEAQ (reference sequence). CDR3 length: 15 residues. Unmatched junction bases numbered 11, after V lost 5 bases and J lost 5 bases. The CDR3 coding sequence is TGTGCCAGCAGCGTCAGCGGTCCCAGGGGGGAGACCCAGTACTTC. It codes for CASSVSGPRGETQYF.

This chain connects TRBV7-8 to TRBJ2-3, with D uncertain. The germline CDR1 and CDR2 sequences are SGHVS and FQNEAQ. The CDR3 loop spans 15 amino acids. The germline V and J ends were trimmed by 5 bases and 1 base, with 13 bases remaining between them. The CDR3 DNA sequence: TGTGCCAGCAGCCCGGTTGGCGCCCGCACAGATACGCAGTATTTT. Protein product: CASSPVGARTDTQYF. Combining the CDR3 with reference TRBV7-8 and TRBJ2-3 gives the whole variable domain GAGVSQSPRYKVAKRGQDVALRCDPISGHVSLFWYQQALGQGPEFLTYFQNEAQLDKSGLPSDRFFAERPEGSVSTLKIQRTQQEDSAVYLCASSPVGARTDTQYFGPGTRLTVL.

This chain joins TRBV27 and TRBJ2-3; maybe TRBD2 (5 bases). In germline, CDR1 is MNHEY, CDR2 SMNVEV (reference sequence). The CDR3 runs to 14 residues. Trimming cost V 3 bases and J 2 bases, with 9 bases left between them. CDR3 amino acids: CASSFGLATDTQYF. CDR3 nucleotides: TGTGCCAGCAGTTTCGGACTTGCCACAGATACGCAGTATTTT.

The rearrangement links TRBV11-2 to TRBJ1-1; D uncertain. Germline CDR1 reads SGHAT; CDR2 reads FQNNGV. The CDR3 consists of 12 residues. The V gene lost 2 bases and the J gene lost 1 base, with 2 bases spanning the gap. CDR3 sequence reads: CASSLTNTEAFF. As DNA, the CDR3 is TGTGCCAGCAGCTTAACGAACACTGAAGCTTTCTTT. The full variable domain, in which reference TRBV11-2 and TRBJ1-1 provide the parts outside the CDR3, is EAGVAQSPRYKIIEKRQSVAFWCNPISGHATLYWYQQILGQGPKLLIQFQNNGVVDDSQLPKDRFSAERLKGVDSTLKIQPAKLEDSAVYLCASSLTNTEAFFGQGTRLTVV.

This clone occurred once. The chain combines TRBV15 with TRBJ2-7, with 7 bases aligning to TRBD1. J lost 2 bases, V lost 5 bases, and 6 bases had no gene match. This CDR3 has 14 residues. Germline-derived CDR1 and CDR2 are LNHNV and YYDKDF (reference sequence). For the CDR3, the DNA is TGTGCCACCAGCTACCGGACAGGAACCTACGAGCAGTACTTC. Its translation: CATSYRTGTYEQYF.

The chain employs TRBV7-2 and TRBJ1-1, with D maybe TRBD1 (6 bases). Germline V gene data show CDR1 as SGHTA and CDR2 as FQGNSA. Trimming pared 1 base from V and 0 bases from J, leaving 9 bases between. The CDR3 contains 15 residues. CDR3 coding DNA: TGTGCCAGCAGCTTAGTCGGACAGTTGAACACTGAAGCTTTCTTT. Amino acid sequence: CASSLVGQLNTEAFF. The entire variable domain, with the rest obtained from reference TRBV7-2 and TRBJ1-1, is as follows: GAGVSQSPSNKVTEKGKDVELRCDPISGHTALYWYRQSLGQGLEFLIYFQGNSAPDKSGLPSDRFSAERTGGSVSTLTIQRTQQEDSAVYLCASSLVGQLNTEAFFGQGTRLTVV.

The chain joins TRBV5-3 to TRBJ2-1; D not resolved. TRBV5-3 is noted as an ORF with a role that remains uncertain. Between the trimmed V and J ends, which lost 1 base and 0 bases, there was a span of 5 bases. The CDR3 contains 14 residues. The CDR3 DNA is TGTGCCAGAAGCTTGCGAAGCTCCTACAATGAGCAGTTCTTC. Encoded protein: CARSLRSSYNEQFF.

Here the CDR3 reads CASSIGTPSQSNQPQHF. The CDR3 DNA follows: TGTGCCAGTAGTATAGGAACACCAAGTCAGAGCAATCAGCCCCAGCATTTT. The chain has TRBV19 and TRBJ1-5, with D unclear. V was trimmed by 1 base and J by 1 base, leaving 14 bases between them. Germline lookup yields CDR1 LNHDA and CDR2 SQIVND (reference sequence). The CDR3 is made up of 17 amino acids.

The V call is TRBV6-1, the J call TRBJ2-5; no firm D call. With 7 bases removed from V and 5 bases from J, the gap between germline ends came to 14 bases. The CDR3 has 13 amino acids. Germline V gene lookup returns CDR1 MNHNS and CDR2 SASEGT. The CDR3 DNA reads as TGTGCCAGCACCCGTACGCTTTCTGAGACCCAGTACTTC. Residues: CASTRTLSETQYF.

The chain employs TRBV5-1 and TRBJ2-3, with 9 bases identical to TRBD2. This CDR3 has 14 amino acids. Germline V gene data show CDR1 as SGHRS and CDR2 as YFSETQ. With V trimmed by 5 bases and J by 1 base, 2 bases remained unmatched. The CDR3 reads CASSSGRGTDTQYF. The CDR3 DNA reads TGCGCCAGCAGTAGCGGGAGAGGCACAGATACGCAGTATTTT.

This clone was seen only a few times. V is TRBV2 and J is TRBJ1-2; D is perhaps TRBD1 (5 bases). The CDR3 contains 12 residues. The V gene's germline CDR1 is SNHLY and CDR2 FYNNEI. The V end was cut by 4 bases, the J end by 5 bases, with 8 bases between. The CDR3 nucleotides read TGTGCCAGCAGTGGGACATCGTATGGCTACACCTTC. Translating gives CASSGTSYGYTF.

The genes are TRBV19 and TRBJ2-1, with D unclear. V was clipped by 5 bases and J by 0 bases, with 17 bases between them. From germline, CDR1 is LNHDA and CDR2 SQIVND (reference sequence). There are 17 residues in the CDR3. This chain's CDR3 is CASSQGSPLSSYNEQFF. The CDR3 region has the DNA TGTGCCAGTAGTCAAGGGTCGCCTCTGAGCTCCTACAATGAGCAGTTCTTC.

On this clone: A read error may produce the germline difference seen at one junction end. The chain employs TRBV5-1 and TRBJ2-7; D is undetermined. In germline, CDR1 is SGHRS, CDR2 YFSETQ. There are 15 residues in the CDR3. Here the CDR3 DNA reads TGTGCCAGCAGCTTGAGTCTAACCCGGTCGGACGAGCAGTACTTC. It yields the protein CASSLSLTRSDEQYF. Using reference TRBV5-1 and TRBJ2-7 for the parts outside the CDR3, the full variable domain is KAGVTQTPRYLIKTRGQQVTLSCSPISGHRSVSWYQQTPGQGLQFLFEYFSETQRNKGNFPGRFSGRQFSNSRSEMNVSTLELGDSALYLCASSLSLTRSDEQYFGPGTRLTVT.

DNA for the CDR3: TGTGCCAGCAGCTTACTTGGCAGCACAGATACGCAGTATTTT. This gives the protein CASSLLGSTDTQYF. The V call is TRBV11-2, the J call TRBJ2-3; no definite D call. The CDR3 is 14 amino acids. V lost 2 bases and J lost 0, with 6 bases in between. Per the germline V gene, CDR1 is SGHAT and CDR2 is FQNNGV.

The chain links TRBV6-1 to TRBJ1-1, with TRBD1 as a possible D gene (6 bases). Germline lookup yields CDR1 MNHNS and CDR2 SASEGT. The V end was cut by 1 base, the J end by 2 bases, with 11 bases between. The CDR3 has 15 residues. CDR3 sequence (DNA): TGTGCCAGCAGTGAAGACCCGGGGGCAAACACTGAAGCTTTCTTT. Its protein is CASSEDPGANTEAFF.

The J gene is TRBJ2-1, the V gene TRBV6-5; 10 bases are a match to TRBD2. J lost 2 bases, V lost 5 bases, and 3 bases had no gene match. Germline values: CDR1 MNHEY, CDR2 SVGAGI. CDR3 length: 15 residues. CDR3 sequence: CASSALAGAYNEQFF. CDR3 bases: TGTGCCAGCAGTGCTCTAGCGGGAGCCTACAATGAGCAGTTCTTC.

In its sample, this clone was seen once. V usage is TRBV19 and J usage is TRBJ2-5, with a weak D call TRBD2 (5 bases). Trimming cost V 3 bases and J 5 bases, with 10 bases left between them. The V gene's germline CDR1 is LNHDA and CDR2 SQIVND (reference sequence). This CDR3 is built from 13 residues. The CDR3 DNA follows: TGTGCCAGTAGTATTAGCCGGAGGGAGACCCAGTACTTC. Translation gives CASSISRRETQYF. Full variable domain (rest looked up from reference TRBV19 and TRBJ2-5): DGGITQSPKYLFRKEGQNVTLSCEQNLNHDAMYWYRQDPGQGLRLIYYSQIVNDFQKGDIAEGYSVSREKKESFPLTVTSAQKNPTAFYLCASSISRRETQYFGPGTRLLVL.

The CDR3 loop reads CASSPLSGPEEFF. Written as DNA, the CDR3 is TGTGCCAGCAGTCCTTTGTCGGGGCCAGAGGAGTTCTTC. The V gene is TRBV6-6, the J gene TRBJ2-1; D is perhaps TRBD1 or TRBD2 (5 bases each). V lost 5 bases, J lost 14 bases, and 19 bases lay in between. Germline lookup yields CDR1 MNHNY and CDR2 SVGAGI (reference sequence). The length of the CDR3 is 13 residues.

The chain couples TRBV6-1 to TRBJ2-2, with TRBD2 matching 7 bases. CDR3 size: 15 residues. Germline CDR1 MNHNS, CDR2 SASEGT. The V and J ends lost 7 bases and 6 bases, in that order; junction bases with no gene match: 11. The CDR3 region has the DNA TGTGCCAGCATCCGCGGACTAGGGGATTCCGGGGAGCTGTTTTTT. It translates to CASIRGLGDSGELFF.